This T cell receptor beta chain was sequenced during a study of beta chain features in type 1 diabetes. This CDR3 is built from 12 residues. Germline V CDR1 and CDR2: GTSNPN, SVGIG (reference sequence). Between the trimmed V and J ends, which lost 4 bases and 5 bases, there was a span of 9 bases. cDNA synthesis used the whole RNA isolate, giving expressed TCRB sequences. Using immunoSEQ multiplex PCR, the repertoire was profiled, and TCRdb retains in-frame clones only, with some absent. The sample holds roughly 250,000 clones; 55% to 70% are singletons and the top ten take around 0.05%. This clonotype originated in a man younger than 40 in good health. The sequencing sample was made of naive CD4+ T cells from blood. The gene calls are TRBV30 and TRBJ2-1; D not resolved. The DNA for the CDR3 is TGTGCCTGGAAGGAGCTAAACAATGAGCAGTTCTTC. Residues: CAWKELNNEQFF.